This is a list of T cell receptor beta chains from one sample in a study of blood T cell repertoires in COVID-19. Produced via immunoSEQ multiplex PCR; TCRdb's table is partial and in-frame only. Among about 330,000 clones listed, over 75% were seen once. The sample consisted of PBMCs or T cells enriched from blood (not recorded which). The receptors derive from a woman in her twenties or thirties who had recovered from COVID-19. CDR3s leave out the opening cysteine and the closing phenylalanine or tryptophan.

CDR3 protein: ASSAGTGVGSDTQY
V gene: TRBV6-6
J gene: TRBJ2-3

CDR3 protein: ATSDLAGGANTGELF
V gene: TRBV24-1
J gene: TRBJ2-2

CDR3 protein: ASSLVWDRVNTEAF
V gene: TRBV27
J gene: TRBJ1-1

CDR3 protein: ASRGQGIYGYT
V gene: TRBV19
J gene: TRBJ1-2

CDR3 protein: ASKALDTQY
V gene: TRBV2
J gene: TRBJ2-3

CDR3 protein: ASRGGLLGNTIY
V gene: TRBV7-9
J gene: TRBJ1-3

CDR3 protein: ASSLRGDTEAF
V gene: TRBV18
J gene: TRBJ1-1

CDR3 protein: ASSLLGTGWREQF
V gene: TRBV7-9
J gene: TRBJ2-1

CDR3 protein: ASSSTYGYT
V gene: TRBV28
J gene: TRBJ1-2

CDR3 protein: ASSRGLGKTEAF
V gene: TRBV19
J gene: TRBJ1-1

CDR3 protein: ASSLGPGAGSPLH
V gene: TRBV7-2
J gene: TRBJ1-6

CDR3 protein: ASSPGFDGNTEAF
V gene: TRBV7-9
J gene: TRBJ1-1

CDR3 protein: ASTLEGSGSSYNEQF
V gene: TRBV19
J gene: TRBJ2-1

CDR3 protein: SLERNTDTQY
V gene: TRBV29-1
J gene: TRBJ2-3

CDR3 protein: ASSKIMNTEAF
V gene: TRBV2
J gene: TRBJ1-1

CDR3 protein: ASSSSGTGGYT
V gene: TRBV5-1
J gene: TRBJ1-2

CDR3 protein: ASSESGTGANSPLH
V gene: TRBV25-1
J gene: TRBJ1-6

CDR3 protein: ASSLSTGGNTIY
V gene: TRBV7-6
J gene: TRBJ1-3

CDR3 protein: ATSQGEGNQPQH
V gene: TRBV2
J gene: TRBJ1-5

CDR3 protein: ASSQVPGGSSGANVLT
V gene: TRBV3-1/TRBV3-2
J gene: TRBJ2-6

CDR3 protein: ASSPTGVLGGANVLT
V gene: TRBV5-1
J gene: TRBJ2-6

CDR3 protein: ASNIAGGHYEQF
V gene: TRBV6-5
J gene: TRBJ2-1

CDR3 protein: ASSYPKTGGKAEAF
V gene: TRBV6-5
J gene: TRBJ1-1

CDR3 protein: SASPRGQGQETQY
V gene: TRBV20-1
J gene: TRBJ2-5

CDR3 protein: ASSITRDSSYEQY
V gene: TRBV7-8
J gene: TRBJ2-7

CDR3 protein: ATSDTTQGLISYNEQF
V gene: TRBV24-1
J gene: TRBJ2-1

CDR3 protein: AISGGGGYT
V gene: TRBV10-3
J gene: TRBJ1-2

CDR3 protein: ASTSGQGQVDTQY
V gene: TRBV28
J gene: TRBJ2-3

CDR3 protein: ASRDRGLDYGYT
V gene: TRBV19
J gene: TRBJ1-2

CDR3 protein: ASSLARMAVAGGLF
V gene: TRBV5-6
J gene: TRBJ2-1

CDR3 protein: ASSPGQGSSYEQY
V gene: TRBV5-6
J gene: TRBJ2-7

CDR3 protein: ASRQGHQPQH
V gene: TRBV28
J gene: TRBJ1-5

CDR3 protein: ASSQTGDTGELF
V gene: TRBV7-9
J gene: TRBJ2-2

CDR3 protein: AIRMSANYGYT
V gene: TRBV10-3
J gene: TRBJ1-2

CDR3 protein: AWSRGQLNTEAF
V gene: TRBV30
J gene: TRBJ1-1

CDR3 protein: ASSHQTGANTEAF
V gene: TRBV14
J gene: TRBJ1-1

CDR3 protein: ASSLDLQGRNEQF
V gene: TRBV11-2
J gene: TRBJ2-1